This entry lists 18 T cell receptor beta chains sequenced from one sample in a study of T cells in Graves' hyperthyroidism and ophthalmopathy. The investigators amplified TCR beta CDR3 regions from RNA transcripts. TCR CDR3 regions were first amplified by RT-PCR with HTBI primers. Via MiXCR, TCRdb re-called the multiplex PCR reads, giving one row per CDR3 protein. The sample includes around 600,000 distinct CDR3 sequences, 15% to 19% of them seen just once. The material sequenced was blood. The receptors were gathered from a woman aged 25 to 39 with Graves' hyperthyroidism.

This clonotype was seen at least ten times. The CDR3 region has the DNA TGTGCCAGCAGCTACGGGACAGGGCCCAGCTATGGCTACACCTTC. It yields the protein CASSYGTGPSYGYTF. V usage is TRBV11-1 and J usage is TRBJ1-2; 9 bases fit TRBD1. Germline-derived CDR1 and CDR2 are SGHAT and FQDESV (reference sequence). The J segment lost 4 bases and the V segment lost 4 bases, leaving 7 bases of the junction unmatched. This CDR3 spans 15 amino acids.

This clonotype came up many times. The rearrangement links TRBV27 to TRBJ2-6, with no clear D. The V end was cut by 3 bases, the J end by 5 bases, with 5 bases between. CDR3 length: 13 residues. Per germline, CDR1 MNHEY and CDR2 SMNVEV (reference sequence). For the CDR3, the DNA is TGTGCCAGCAGTTTGGCCAGGGCCAACGTCCTGACTTTC. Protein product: CASSLARANVLTF.

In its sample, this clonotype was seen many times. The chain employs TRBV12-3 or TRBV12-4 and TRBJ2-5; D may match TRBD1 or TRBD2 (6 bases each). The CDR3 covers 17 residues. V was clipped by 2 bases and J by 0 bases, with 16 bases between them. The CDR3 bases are TGTGCCAGCAGTTTAAGTAGGCGGGACATCCACCAAGAGACCCAGTACTTC. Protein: CASSLSRRDIHQETQYF.

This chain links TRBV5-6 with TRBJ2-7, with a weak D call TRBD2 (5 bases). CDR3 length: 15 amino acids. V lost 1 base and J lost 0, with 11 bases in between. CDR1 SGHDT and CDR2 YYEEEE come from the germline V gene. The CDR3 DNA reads TGTGCCAGCAGCTTGATCGTCGGGATCTCCTACGAGCAGTACTTC. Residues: CASSLIVGISYEQYF.

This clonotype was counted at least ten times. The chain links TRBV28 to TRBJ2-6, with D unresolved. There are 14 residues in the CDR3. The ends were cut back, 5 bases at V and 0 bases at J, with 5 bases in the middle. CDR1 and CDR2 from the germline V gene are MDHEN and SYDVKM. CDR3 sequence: CASSRPSGANVLTF. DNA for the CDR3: TGTGCCAGCAGTCGTCCCTCTGGGGCCAACGTCCTGACTTTC.

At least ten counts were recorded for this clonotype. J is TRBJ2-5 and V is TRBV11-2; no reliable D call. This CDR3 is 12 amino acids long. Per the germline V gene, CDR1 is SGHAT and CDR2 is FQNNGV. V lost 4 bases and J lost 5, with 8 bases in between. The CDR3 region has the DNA TGTGCCAGCAGCTCCACCGCGGAGACCCAGTACTTC. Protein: CASSSTAETQYF.

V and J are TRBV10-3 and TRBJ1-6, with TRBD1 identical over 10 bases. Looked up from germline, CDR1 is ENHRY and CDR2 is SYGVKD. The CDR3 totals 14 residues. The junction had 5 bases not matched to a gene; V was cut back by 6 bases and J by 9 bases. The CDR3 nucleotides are TGTGCCATCAGAGGGACAGGGGAACTTTCACCCCTCCACTTT. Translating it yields CAIRGTGELSPLHF.

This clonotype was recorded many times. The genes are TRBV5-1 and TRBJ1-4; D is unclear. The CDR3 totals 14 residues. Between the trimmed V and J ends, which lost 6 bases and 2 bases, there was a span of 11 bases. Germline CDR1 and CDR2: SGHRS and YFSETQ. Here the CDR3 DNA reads TGCGCCAGCAATAAGGGATTCACTAATGAAAAACTGTTTTTT. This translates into CASNKGFTNEKLFF.

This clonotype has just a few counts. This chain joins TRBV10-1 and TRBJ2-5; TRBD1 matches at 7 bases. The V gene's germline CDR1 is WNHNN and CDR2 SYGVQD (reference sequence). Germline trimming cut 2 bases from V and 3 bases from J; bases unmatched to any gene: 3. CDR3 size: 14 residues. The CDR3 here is CASSEAGGEETQYF. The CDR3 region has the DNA TGCGCCAGCAGTGAGGCAGGGGGAGAAGAGACCCAGTACTTC.

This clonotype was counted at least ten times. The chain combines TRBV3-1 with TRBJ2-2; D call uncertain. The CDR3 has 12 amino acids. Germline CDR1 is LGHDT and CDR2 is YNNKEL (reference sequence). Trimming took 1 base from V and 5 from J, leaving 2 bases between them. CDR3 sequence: CASSQATGELFF. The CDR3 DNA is TGTGCCAGCAGCCAAGCAACCGGGGAGCTGTTTTTT.

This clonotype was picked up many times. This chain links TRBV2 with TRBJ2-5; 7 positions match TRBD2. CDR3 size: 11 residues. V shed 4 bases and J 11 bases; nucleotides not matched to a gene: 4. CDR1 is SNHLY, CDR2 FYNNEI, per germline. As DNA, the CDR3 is TGTGCCAGCAGTGGGGAGGGGACTCAGTACTTC. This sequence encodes CASSGEGTQYF.

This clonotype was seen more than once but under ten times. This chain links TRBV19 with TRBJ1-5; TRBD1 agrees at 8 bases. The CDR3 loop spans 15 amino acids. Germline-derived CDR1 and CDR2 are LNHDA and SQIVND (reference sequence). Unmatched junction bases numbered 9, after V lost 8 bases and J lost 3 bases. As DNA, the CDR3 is TGTGCCAGTGGCGGGAGACAGGGGAACAATCAGCCCCAGCATTTT. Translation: CASGGRQGNNQPQHF. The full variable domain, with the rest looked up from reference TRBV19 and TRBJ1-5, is DGGITQSPKYLFRKEGQNVTLSCEQNLNHDAMYWYRQDPGQGLRLIYYSQIVNDFQKGDIAEGYSVSREKKESFPLTVTSAQKNPTAFYLCASGGRQGNNQPQHFGDGTRLSIL.

The CDR3 bases are TGTGCCAGCAGTTACTCGAGACAACACAATGAGCAGTTCTTC. Protein: CASSYSRQHNEQFF. The chain is built from TRBV6-6 and TRBJ2-1; D is uncertain. The germline V and J ends were trimmed by 0 bases and 5 bases, with 8 bases remaining between them. In germline, CDR1 is MNHNY, CDR2 SVGAGI (reference sequence). This CDR3 comprises 14 residues.

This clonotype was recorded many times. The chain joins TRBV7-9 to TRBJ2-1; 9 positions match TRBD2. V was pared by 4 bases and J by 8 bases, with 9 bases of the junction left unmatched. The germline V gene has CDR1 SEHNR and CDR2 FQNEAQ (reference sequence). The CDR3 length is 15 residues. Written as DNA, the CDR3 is TGTGCCAGCAGCTCTAGGAGCGGGAGGAGGTATGAGCAGTTCTTC. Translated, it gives CASSSRSGRRYEQFF.

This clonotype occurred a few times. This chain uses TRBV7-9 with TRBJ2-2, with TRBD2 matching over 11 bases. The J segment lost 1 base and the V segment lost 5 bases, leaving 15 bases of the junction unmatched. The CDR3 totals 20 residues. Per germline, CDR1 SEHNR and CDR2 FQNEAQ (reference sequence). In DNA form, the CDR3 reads TGTGCCAGCAGCGGGATACTAGCGGGAGAACGGGGGCGGAACACCGGGGAGCTGTTTTTT. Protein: CASSGILAGERGRNTGELFF.

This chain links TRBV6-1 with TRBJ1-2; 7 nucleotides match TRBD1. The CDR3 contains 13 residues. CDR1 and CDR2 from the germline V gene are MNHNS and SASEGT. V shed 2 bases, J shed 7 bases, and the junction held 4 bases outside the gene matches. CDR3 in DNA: TGTGCCAGCAGTGAAACCGGGACAGCTGGCTACACCTTC. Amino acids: CASSETGTAGYTF.

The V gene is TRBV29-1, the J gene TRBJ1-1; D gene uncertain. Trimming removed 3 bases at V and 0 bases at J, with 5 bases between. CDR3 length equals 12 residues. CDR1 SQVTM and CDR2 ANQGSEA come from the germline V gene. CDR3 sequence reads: CSVERVNTEAFF. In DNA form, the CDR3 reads TGCAGCGTTGAGAGGGTGAACACTGAAGCTTTCTTT.

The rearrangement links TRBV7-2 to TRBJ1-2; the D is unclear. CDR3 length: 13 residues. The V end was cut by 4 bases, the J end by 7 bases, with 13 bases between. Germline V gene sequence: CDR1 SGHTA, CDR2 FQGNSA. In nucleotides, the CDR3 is TGTGCCAGCAGCTCCCAGCAGGCTCGTGGCTACACCTTC. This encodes CASSSQQARGYTF.